What follows are 21 T cell receptor beta chains derived from one specimen sequenced in a study of cytomegalovirus exposure and HLA in healthy donors. This table comes from immunoSEQ multiplex PCR, and its TCRdb copy is limited to in-frame clones, with some not included. The sample shows roughly 300,000 clones, over 75% of them seen only once. Specimen: PBMCs. Every receptor here comes from a woman aged 18-29 years in good health and CMV-seronegative.

In this sample, this clone turned up a few times. The chain employs TRBV6-1 and TRBJ2-7, with no clear D. There are 15 residues in the CDR3. The V gene's germline CDR1 is MNHNS and CDR2 SASEGT. Between the trimmed V and J ends, which lost 1 base and 3 bases, there was a span of 13 bases. The CDR3 sequence: CASSEGLERRYEQYF. Here the CDR3 DNA reads TGTGCCAGCAGTGAAGGTCTAGAACGCCGCTACGAGCAGTACTTC.

The gene calls are TRBV5-6 and TRBJ1-4; TRBD1 might be the D (6 bases). The CDR3 consists of 17 residues. Germline CDR1 reads SGHDT; CDR2 reads YYEEEE. V was clipped by 3 bases and J by 2 bases, with 17 bases between them. This chain's CDR3 is CASSWGPQRTTNEKLFF. The CDR3 DNA is TGTGCCAGCAGCTGGGGGCCGCAGAGGACTACTAATGAAAAACTGTTTTTT.

This chain uses TRBV19 with TRBJ2-5, with TRBD1 matching over 10 bases. Germline CDR1 and CDR2: LNHDA and SQIVND (reference sequence). J gave up 3 bases and V 2 bases, and 3 bases lay outside the gene matches. This CDR3 has 15 residues. The CDR3 loop is CASSIRGQGKETQYF. The CDR3 DNA follows: TGTGCCAGTAGTATACGGGGACAGGGGAAAGAGACCCAGTACTTC.

The genes are TRBV9 and TRBJ2-2; tentative D call: TRBD2 (5 bases). Deletions cut 4 bases from V and 6 bases from J, with 19 bases between. The CDR3 extends over 16 amino acids. Germline CDR1 is SGDLS and CDR2 is YYNGEE. The CDR3 here is CASSPHEGGLAGELFF. Here the CDR3 DNA reads TGTGCCAGCAGCCCCCACGAGGGTGGCCTTGCCGGGGAGCTGTTTTTT.

The V call is TRBV28, the J call TRBJ2-1; tentative D call: TRBD1 (5 bases). Germline values: CDR1 MDHEN, CDR2 SYDVKM. The V end lost 5 bases, the J end lost 7 bases, and 15 bases lay between the germline ends. This CDR3 is built from 14 residues. The CDR3 sequence: CASSRGRYMNEQFF. The CDR3 region has the DNA TGTGCCAGCAGTAGGGGTCGGTATATGAATGAGCAGTTCTTC. The complete variable domain, with remaining parts taken from reference TRBV28 and TRBJ2-1, reads DVKVTQSSRYLVKRTGEKVFLECVQDMDHENMFWYRQDPGLGLRLIYFSYDVKMKEKGDIPEGYSVSREKKERFSLILESASTNQTSMYLCASSRGRYMNEQFFGPGTRLTVL.

The chain links TRBV4-1 to TRBJ2-3, with 10 bases fitting TRBD2. CDR3 size: 16 residues. V lost 3 bases to trimming and J lost 1 base; unmatched junction nucleotides: 4. The V gene's germline CDR1 is MGHRA and CDR2 YSYEKL. The CDR3 DNA reads TGCGCCAGCAGCCACCCTGGGACTAGCGGCACAGATACGCAGTATTTT. Amino acids: CASSHPGTSGTDTQYF.

The J gene is TRBJ2-7, the V gene TRBV7-6; 9 positions agree with TRBD2. The germline CDR1 and CDR2 sequences are SGHVS and FNYEAQ. After removal of 2 bases from V and 4 bases from J, the junction contained 6 bases not matched to a gene. This CDR3 is 15 amino acids long. The CDR3 loop reads CASSLSSSGMYEQYF. DNA of the CDR3: TGTGCCAGCAGCTTATCTTCTAGCGGGATGTACGAGCAGTACTTC.

This clone has only one observation. This sequence joins TRBV7-3 and TRBJ2-7; 7 nucleotides agree with TRBD2. The CDR3 has 15 residues. From germline, CDR1 is SGHTA and CDR2 FQGTGA. The V gene end was trimmed by 3 bases and the J gene end by 7 bases; junction bases not matched to a gene: 12. CDR3 amino acids: CASSLLGGRTEEQYF. The CDR3 nucleotides read TGTGCCAGCAGCTTGCTGGGCGGGAGAACCGAAGAGCAGTACTTC.

The chain links TRBV4-1 to TRBJ2-7, with 12 positions matching TRBD1. J was trimmed by 5 bases and V by 3 bases; bases with no gene match: 2. The CDR3 covers 14 residues. Germline CDR1 MGHRA, CDR2 YSYEKL. CDR3 in amino acids: CASSQGQGADEQYF. CDR3 in DNA: TGCGCCAGCAGCCAGGGACAGGGGGCTGACGAGCAGTACTTC.

This clone was observed a single time. This rearrangement joins TRBV30 to TRBJ2-7; 9 bases fit TRBD1. Germline trimming cut 3 bases from V and 7 bases from J; bases unmatched to any gene: 13. The CDR3 length is 15 residues. Per germline, CDR1 GTSNPN and CDR2 SVGIG (reference sequence). CDR3 sequence reads: CAWSRGGQGLREQYF. CDR3 DNA sequence: TGTGCCTGGAGCCGAGGGGGACAGGGCCTTCGGGAGCAGTACTTC.

V usage is TRBV9 and J usage is TRBJ1-1; 8 bases agree with TRBD1. After removal of 3 bases from V and 4 bases from J, the junction contained 11 bases not matched to a gene. Germline V gives CDR1 SGDLS, CDR2 YYNGEE. This CDR3 is 16 amino acids long. CDR3 bases: TGTGCCAGCAGCGCAGGAGAACCAACAGGGGGCACTGAAGCTTTCTTT. Its translation: CASSAGEPTGGTEAFF.

J is TRBJ1-2 and V is TRBV6-5, with 8 bases that match TRBD1. CDR1 is MNHEY and CDR2 is SVGAGI in the germline V gene. With V trimmed by 2 bases and J by 2 bases, 7 bases remained unmatched. The CDR3 has 16 residues. CDR3 loop: CASSYGAGGGNYGYTF. The CDR3 region has the DNA TGTGCCAGCAGTTACGGGGCAGGGGGCGGAAACTATGGCTACACCTTC.

This sequence joins TRBV11-2 and TRBJ1-2; 7 positions match TRBD1. Looked up from germline, CDR1 is SGHAT and CDR2 is FQNNGV. With V trimmed by 5 bases and J by 5 bases, 14 bases remained unmatched. This CDR3 spans 16 amino acids. CDR3 DNA: TGTGCCAGCAGCCTTAGGGGGCAGGGGATTGGGTATGGCTACACCTTC. It yields the protein CASSLRGQGIGYGYTF.

The rearrangement joins TRBV5-1 to TRBJ2-7; 7 bases align to TRBD1. J lost 2 bases, V lost 3 bases, and 2 bases had no gene match. CDR1 and CDR2 from the germline V gene are SGHRS and YFSETQ. This CDR3 comprises 13 residues. The CDR3 region has the DNA TGCGCCAGCAGCTGGGGGACAGCCTACGAGCAGTACTTC. Its translation: CASSWGTAYEQYF. The full variable domain, in which reference TRBV5-1 and TRBJ2-7 provide the parts outside the CDR3, is KAGVTQTPRYLIKTRGQQVTLSCSPISGHRSVSWYQQTPGQGLQFLFEYFSETQRNKGNFPGRFSGRQFSNSRSEMNVSTLELGDSALYLCASSWGTAYEQYFGPGTRLTVT.

This clone is a singleton in its sample. The chain carries TRBV6-1 and TRBJ2-3; D may be TRBD2 (5 bases). In germline, CDR1 is MNHNS, CDR2 SASEGT. The CDR3 runs to 17 residues. Trimming took off 3 bases at V and 3 bases at J, with 19 bases between the two ends. Here the CDR3 DNA reads TGTGCCAGCAGTGATGAGGTGCGGGCTTTCAAAACAGATACGCAGTATTTT. Amino acids: CASSDEVRAFKTDTQYF.

The chain links TRBV9 to TRBJ2-2; 7 nucleotides agree with TRBD2. This CDR3 comprises 19 residues. V was clipped by 0 bases and J by 0 bases; unmatched bases: 11. CDR1 is SGDLS and CDR2 is YYNGEE in the germline V gene. CDR3: CASSVAGGPSGANTGELFF. The CDR3 DNA is TGTGCCAGCAGCGTAGCTGGTGGGCCTAGCGGAGCGAACACCGGGGAGCTGTTTTTT.

J is TRBJ1-4 and V is TRBV15; D call uncertain. The CDR3 has 15 amino acids. The germline CDR1 and CDR2 sequences are LNHNV and YYDKDF (reference sequence). V shed 6 bases and J shed 4 bases, with 15 bases lying between them. The CDR3 nucleotides read TGTGCCACCAGGAACGCGGCAGCCCATAATGAAAAACTGTTTTTT. This translates into CATRNAAAHNEKLFF.

J is TRBJ2-7 and V is TRBV9; D is perhaps TRBD1 (7 bases). Germline loops: CDR1 SGDLS, CDR2 YYNGEE. With 0 bases removed from V and 3 bases from J, the gap between germline ends came to 13 bases. The CDR3 is 15 residues long. The CDR3 is CASSVGGAGGYEQYF. The CDR3 DNA follows: TGTGCCAGCAGCGTAGGGGGGGCAGGGGGCTACGAGCAGTACTTC.

This chain links TRBV5-5 with TRBJ2-7; TRBD2 aligns across 10 bases. Germline trimming cut 4 bases from V and 2 bases from J; bases unmatched to any gene: 6. Germline CDR1 reads SGHKS; CDR2 reads YYEKEE (reference sequence). This CDR3 is 15 amino acids long. The CDR3 protein is CASSPGLAETYEQYF. For the CDR3, the DNA is TGTGCCAGCAGCCCCGGACTAGCGGAGACCTACGAGCAGTACTTC.

The genes are TRBV7-2 and TRBJ2-2; the D is unclear. Germline-derived CDR1 and CDR2 are SGHTA and FQGNSA. The CDR3 is 15 amino acids. Trimming cost V 1 base and J 1 base, with 7 bases left between them. DNA for the CDR3: TGTGCCAGCAGCTTAGACTCCCTGAACACCGGGGAGCTGTTTTTT. Translation gives CASSLDSLNTGELFF. The full variable domain, its missing parts supplied by reference TRBV7-2 and TRBJ2-2, is GAGVSQSPSNKVTEKGKDVELRCDPISGHTALYWYRQSLGQGLEFLIYFQGNSAPDKSGLPSDRFSAERTGGSVSTLTIQRTQQEDSAVYLCASSLDSLNTGELFFGEGSRLTVL.

The genes are TRBV25-1 and TRBJ1-2; a weak D match, TRBD1 (6 bases). The CDR3 is 14 amino acids. Trimming stripped 4 bases from V and 8 bases from J, with 17 bases between. Germline CDR1 and CDR2: MGHDK and SYGVNS. The DNA for the CDR3 is TGTGCCAGCAGTGGACTCACAGGGTCGAGGGGCTACACCTTC. Its protein product is CASSGLTGSRGYTF.